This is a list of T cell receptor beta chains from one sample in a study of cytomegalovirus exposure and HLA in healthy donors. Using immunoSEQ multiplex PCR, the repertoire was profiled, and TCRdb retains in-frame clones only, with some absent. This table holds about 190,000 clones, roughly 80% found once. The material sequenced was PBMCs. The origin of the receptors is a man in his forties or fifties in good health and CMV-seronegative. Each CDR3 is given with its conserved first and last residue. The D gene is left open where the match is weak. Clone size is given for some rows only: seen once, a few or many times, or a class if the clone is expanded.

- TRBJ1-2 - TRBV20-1 CSARVGYGYTF TGCAGTGCTAGAGTCGGCTATGGCTACACCTTC
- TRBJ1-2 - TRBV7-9 CASSLAQAYDYTF TGTGCCAGCAGCTTAGCGCAAGCCTATGACTACACCTTC
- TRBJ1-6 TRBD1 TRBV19 CASSAPPGQINSPLHF TGTGCCAGTAGCGCCCCGCCGGGACAGATCAATTCACCCCTCCACTTT
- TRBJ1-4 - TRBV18 CASSGNRAPNEKLFF TGTGCCAGCTCAGGAAACAGGGCACCTAATGAAAAACTGTTTTTT
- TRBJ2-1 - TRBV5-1 CASSPGALNNEQFF TGCGCCAGCAGCCCAGGGGCTCTAAACAATGAGCAGTTCTTC
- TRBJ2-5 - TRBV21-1 CASSKALAGYQETQYF TGTGCCAGCAGCAAAGCCCTAGCGGGGTACCAAGAGACCCAGTACTTC
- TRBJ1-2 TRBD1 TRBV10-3 CAIRATGDNGYTF TGTGCCATCAGGGCGACAGGGGATAATGGCTACACCTTC
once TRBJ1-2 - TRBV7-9 CASSASVVEGYTF TGTGCCAGCAGCGCCAGTGTTGTTGAAGGCTACACCTTC
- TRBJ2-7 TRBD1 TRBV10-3 CAISAGQEPYEQYF TGTGCCATCAGTGCGGGACAGGAGCCCTACGAGCAGTACTTC
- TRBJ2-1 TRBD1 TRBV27 CASRGTGENEQFF TGTGCCAGCCGCGGGACAGGGGAGAATGAGCAGTTCTTC
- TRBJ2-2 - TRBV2 CASRGARITGELFF TGTGCCTCCCGGGGGGCCCGAATAACCGGGGAGCTGTTTTTT
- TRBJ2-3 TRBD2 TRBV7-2 CASSLAAAGGQDTQYF TGTGCCAGCAGCTTAGCGGCCGCGGGGGGGCAAGATACGCAGTATTTT
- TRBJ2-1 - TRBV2 CASRRGTSNEQFF TGTGCCAGCAGGCGCGGGACTTCAAATGAGCAGTTCTTC
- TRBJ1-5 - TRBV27 CASSQYSTRSQPQHF TGTGCCAGCAGTCAGTACAGTACTAGGTCCCAGCCCCAGCATTTT
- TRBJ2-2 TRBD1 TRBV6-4 CASSDSGQGTGELFF TGTGCCAGCAGTGACTCGGGACAGGGCACCGGGGAGCTGTTTTTT
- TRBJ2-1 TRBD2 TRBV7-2 CASSFQAGGNEQFF TGTGCCAGCAGCTTCCAGGCGGGGGGAAATGAGCAGTTCTTC
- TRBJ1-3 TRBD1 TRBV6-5 CASSPGTGRNTIYF TGTGCCAGCAGCCCCGGGACAGGGAGAAACACCATATATTTT
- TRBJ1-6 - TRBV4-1 CASSLVPGQYNSPLHF TGCGCCAGCAGCCTTGTACCGGGACAATATAATTCACCCCTCCACTTT
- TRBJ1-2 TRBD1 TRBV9 CASSPGTGTYGYTF TGTGCCAGCAGCCCTGGGACAGGGACCTATGGCTACACCTTC
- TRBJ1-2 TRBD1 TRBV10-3 CAMRGQGGYGYTF TGTGCCATGCGAGGACAGGGAGGGTATGGCTACACCTTC
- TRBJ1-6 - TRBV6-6 CASSYSEFYNSPLHF TGTGCCAGCAGTTACTCAGAGTTTTATAATTCACCCCTCCACTTT
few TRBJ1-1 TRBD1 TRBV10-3 CAIRGQANTEAFF TGTGCCATCAGGGGACAGGCGAACACTGAAGCTTTCTTT
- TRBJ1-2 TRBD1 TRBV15 CATSRDGTGARGYTF TGTGCCACCAGCAGAGATGGAACAGGGGCTCGTGGCTACACCTTC
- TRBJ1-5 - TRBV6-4 CASSDWTRVVKERQPQHF TGTGCCAGCAGTGACTGGACAAGAGTAGTCAAAGAGCGTCAGCCCCAGCATTTT
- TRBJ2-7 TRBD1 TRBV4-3 CASSQDGDRGYEQYF TGCGCCAGCAGCCAAGATGGAGACAGGGGATACGAGCAGTACTTC
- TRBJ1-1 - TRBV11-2 CASSFSHGNTEAFF TGTGCCAGCAGCTTCTCCCACGGGAACACTGAAGCTTTCTTT
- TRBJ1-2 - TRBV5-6 CATLWRGTSRGYTF TGTGCCACCCTGTGGCGGGGAACTTCGAGAGGCTACACCTTC
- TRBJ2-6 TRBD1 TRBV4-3 CASSQARTGGISGANVLTF TGCGCCAGCAGCCAGGCTAGGACAGGGGGAATCTCTGGGGCCAACGTCCTGACTTTC
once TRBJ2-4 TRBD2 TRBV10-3 CAITGLGGGKNIQYF TGTGCCATCACCGGACTTGGCGGGGGCAAAAACATTCAGTACTTC
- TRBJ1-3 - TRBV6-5 CASSYSPSGNTIYF TGTGCCAGCAGTTACAGCCCGTCTGGAAACACCATATATTTT
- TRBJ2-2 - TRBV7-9 CASSWGVTGELFF TGTGCCAGCAGCTGGGGGGTGACCGGGGAGCTGTTTTTT
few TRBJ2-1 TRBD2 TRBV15 CATSRVAGGSDEQFF TGTGCCACCAGCAGGGTAGCGGGGGGTTCCGATGAGCAGTTCTTC
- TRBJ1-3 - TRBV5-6 CASSFVPGRTGNTIYF TGTGCCAGCAGTTTTGTTCCAGGTCGCACTGGAAACACCATATATTTT
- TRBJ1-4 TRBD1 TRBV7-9 CASSPTGAFEEKLFF TGTGCCAGCAGCCCGACAGGGGCGTTCGAGGAAAAACTGTTTTTT
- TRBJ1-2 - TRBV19 CASNSGGVKGYTF TGTGCCAGTAACTCGGGGGGGGTGAAGGGCTACACCTTC
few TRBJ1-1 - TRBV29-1 CSARVGNTEAFF TGCAGCGCCCGGGTGGGGAACACTGAAGCTTTCTTT
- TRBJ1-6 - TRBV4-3 CASSQDARVSSPLHF TGCGCCAGCAGCCAAGATGCCAGGGTCAGTTCACCCCTCCACTTT
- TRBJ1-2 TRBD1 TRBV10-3 CAISPGQRYYGYTF TGTGCCATCAGCCCGGGACAGCGTTACTATGGCTACACCTTC